This T cell receptor beta chain was captured by sequencing in a study of T cells in Graves' hyperthyroidism and ophthalmopathy (dated by TCRdb to about 2019). The study in broad terms: Peripheral blood was collected at initial diagnosis, before any treatment. To identify distinguishing TCR V-J signatures, a discovery cohort of around 100 patients was used, comprising 43 with Graves' ophthalmopathy and approximately 58 with stable Graves' hyperthyroidism. Prospective prediction of ophthalmopathy was tested in an independent validation cohort of fewer than 20 hyperthyroidism patients and 17 patients who later progressed to ophthalmopathy. For training and testing, the 100 patients in the discovery cohort were randomly divided in a 7:3 ratio. The study also compared thyroid tissue and blood T-cell repertoires from 5 to 7 Graves' hyperthyroidism patients. After sampling, hyperthyroidism patients received methimazole starting at 30 mg daily, and ophthalmopathy patients received high-dose intravenous methylprednisolone. The paper describes TCR Vbeta CDR3 sequencing of roughly 130 peripheral blood samples, made up of roughly 40 ophthalmopathy patients, some 76 hyperthyroidism patients and some 17 progressor patients.

Amplification of TCR beta CDR3 regions was carried out from RNA transcripts. The first round of RT-PCR for the TCR CDR3 was performed with the HTBI primer set and the Qiagen OneStep RT-PCR kit. Libraries were constructed in a second round of multiplex PCR, after which size selection and purification were performed. Sequencing of the libraries was done on an Illumina HiSeq2000 using paired-end 100 bp reads. As for the authors' bioinformatics: SOAPnuke was used to process the raw data, removing reads that contained adapters or uncalled bases, had a mean Phred below 15, or lacked an exact match to the constant primer or identifier. High-quality paired reads were merged using COPE v1.2.5, and each unique nucleotide sequence was defined as a clonotype. MiTCR v1.1 was used to align the clonotypes against IMGT TRBV, TRBD and TRBJ reference segments. Analysis was restricted to V-J combinations with a frequency above 0.0001, which covered 98% to 99.2% of repertoires. The TCS score was defined as the ratio of F50 (clonal expansion) to E x V (chaos), calculated using BLOSUM62-based TCRdist between CDR3 peptides within each V-J. Welch's t-statistics and random forest reduced roughly 500 V-J features to 10 to 15, which were used in a naive Bayes classifier (R e1071). TCRdb trimmed public reads at Q25 via fastp, called clones via MiXCR and kept in-frame beta chains. Rows with a matching CDR3 protein are joined into one entry that keeps the most common DNA and genes. TCRdb's processing, not the authors', yielded these V and J calls. This sample comprises about 620,000 distinct CDR3 sequences, 15% to 20% of them detected only once. Jointly, the top ten make up 3.5% to 4% of the sample.

The research as a whole found: Sample size was not statistically predetermined, and investigators were not blinded to group allocation. In validation, the model predicted progression to ophthalmopathy with roughly 66% sensitivity and approximately 78% specificity, a median of 6.5 months before onset. In cross-validation, a model built on a 13 V-J signature told ophthalmopathy apart from stable hyperthyroidism with 87.88% sensitivity and around 84% specificity, and in testing the same model reached 80%/75%. Most expanded thyroid clonotypes (frequency above 0.001) were also detected in blood, suggesting blood repertoires may reflect thyroid immune responses.

This clonotype was seen at least ten times. Its antigen specificity is not known. No qualities accompany the bases; no much larger clone lies one base away. Stable Graves' hyperthyroidism was defined as the absence of progression to ophthalmopathy over 18 months of follow-up. The hyperthyroidism patients were between 18 and 65 years old and newly diagnosed, with a disease duration of less than 2 months. Any patient with an uncontrolled infection, another autoimmune disease, pregnancy or lactation was excluded. Diagnoses were based on clinical symptoms, serum thyroxine and TRAb, thyroid ultrasound and orbital computed tomography. PBMCs were isolated from more than 9 ml of fresh peripheral blood by Ficoll-Paque density gradient centrifugation. Total RNA was extracted using Trizol reagent, and RNA quality was assessed on an Agilent 2100 Bioanalyzer. From the cysteine through the phenylalanine, the CDR3 covers 15 amino acids. This entry keeps only the CDR3 DNA: 45 bases, framed from base 1. Looking up the germline V gene yields CDR1 MNHEY and CDR2 SVGEGT. V is cut by 5 bases and J by 4 bases, and the space between the germline ends is 15 bases.

What was sequenced was blood. This chain is built from TRBV6-2 or TRBV6-3 and TRBJ2-1; TRBD2 is a possible D gene, resting on 5 matching bases. The clonotype was recovered from a woman in her twenties or thirties with Graves' hyperthyroidism. The encoded CDR3 is CASSGWSLAYNEQFF. The DNA is as follows: TGTGCCAGCAGTGGGTGGTCTTTAGCGTACAATGAGCAGTTCTTC.